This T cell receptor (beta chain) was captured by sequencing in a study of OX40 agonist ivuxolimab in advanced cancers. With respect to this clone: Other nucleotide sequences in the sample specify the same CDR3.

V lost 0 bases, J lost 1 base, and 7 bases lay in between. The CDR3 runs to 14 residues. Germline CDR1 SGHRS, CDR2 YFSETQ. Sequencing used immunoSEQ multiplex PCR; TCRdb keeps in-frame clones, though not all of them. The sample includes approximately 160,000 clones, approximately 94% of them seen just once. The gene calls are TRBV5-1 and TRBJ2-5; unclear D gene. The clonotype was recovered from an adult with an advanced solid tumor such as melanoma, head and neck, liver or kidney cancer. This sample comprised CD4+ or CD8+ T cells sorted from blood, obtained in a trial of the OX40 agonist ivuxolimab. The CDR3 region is CASSLAGSQETQYF. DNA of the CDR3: TGCGCCAGCAGCTTGGCCGGGTCCCAAGAGACCCAGTACTTC. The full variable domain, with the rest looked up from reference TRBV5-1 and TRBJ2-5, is KAGVTQTPRYLIKTRGQQVTLSCSPISGHRSVSWYQQTPGQGLQFLFEYFSETQRNKGNFPGRFSGRQFSNSRSEMNVSTLELGDSALYLCASSLAGSQETQYFGPGTRLLVL.